A single T cell receptor beta chain is shown here with its context. These data belong to a study of shared clonotypes between healthy human individuals. An assay was performed, and its level was deep. Method: immunoSEQ multiplex PCR; TCRdb's copy keeps in-frame clones and lacks some. The sample yields 400,000 to 600,000 clones, about 75% seen once. The CDR3 runs to 13 residues. Trimming left V 6 bases short and J 5 bases short, with 11 bases between. Per germline, CDR1 MNHNS and CDR2 SASEGT. J is TRBJ2-1 and V is TRBV6-1; D call uncertain. The receptor was isolated from a woman aged 40 to 50 in good health. Some clones in this sample may be carry-over from other donors' samples. The source material was PBMCs. The CDR3 loop reads CASRMNLNNEQFF. The CDR3 DNA reads TGTGCCAGCAGGATGAATCTAAACAATGAGCAGTTCTTC.